This TCR beta chain was recorded in a study of blood T cell repertoires in COVID-19 (dated by TCRdb to the early 2020s). In terms of the full investigation: Samples from collaborators originated in the United States, Italy and Spain and spanned both the acute and convalescent phases of COVID-19. The prospective study material was composed of cDNA or gDNA derived from T cells, B-cell-depleted T cells, or PBMCs. Deeply sampled blood TCRbeta repertoires from subjects exposed to, actively infected with, or recovered from COVID-19 were included in the dataset. The repertoires were released in a freely available public database intended as a resource for research on the immune response to SARS-CoV-2. Samples were obtained from the ongoing ImmuneRACE study (first 160 participants) and from 1,000 to 1,500 subjects provided by 6 global collaborators. A de-identified subject ID, COVID-19 status, age in years and sex were almost always included in the sample metadata. Where HLA class I and class II types were available, the types were taken from metadata supplied by the sample provider, not from assay-based typing. Overall results and qualifications from the work: The amount of clinical and demographic metadata varied by source and participant and was provided uncurated.

One collaborating source in Seattle enrolled patients during active infection and followed them longitudinally through the course of disease. Each collaborating institution followed its own protocols to collect whole blood in K2EDTA tubes. For TCRbeta analysis, collaborators shipped samples in one of three forms: frozen whole blood, isolated PBMCs, or DNA extracted from either of those sample types. A note on this clone: Its specific antigen is unknown. Base qualities are missing; no much larger clone stands one base away.

Per the germline V gene, MGHRA is the CDR1 and YSYEKL is the CDR2. The germline V and J ends show losses of 4 bases and 2 bases respectively, and no gene match explains 17 bases of the junction. From cysteine to phenylalanine, the CDR3 is 18 amino acids long. Of the read, only the CDR3 DNA is kept; its 54 bases are in frame from base 1. The immunoSEQ Assay, a bias-controlled multiplex PCR, was used to amplify TCRbeta CDR3 regions from genomic DNA. As for the original processing: Nucleated cell counts per sample were estimated from amplification of reference gene primers within the assay. To quantify the absolute abundance of each unique TCRbeta CDR3 rearrangement, sequence reads were collapsed and filtered. For each sample, productive Simpson clonality was calculated as the square root of Simpson's diversity index across productive rearrangements. TCRdb carries this immuneACCESS record with in-frame sequences only. Its versions omit some clonotypes, under half of them owing to an unresolved V gene in the studies checked, with the rest unexplained. V, J and clone size derive from that table, while D and trimming were established from the DNA sequence. This sample gives 250,000 or so clones in total; about 90% of them show up just once. The top ten constitute about 2.1% of the sample.

The material sequenced was peripheral blood. The sequence came from a woman aged 60-75 years with COVID-19, enrolled during active disease. The sequence links TRBV4-1 to TRBJ2-7; TRBD1 matches 7 bases in the middle. The nucleotides read TGCGCCAGCAGCCTCTCCCGGGACAGCCTTCACACTCCCTACGAGCAGTACTTC. This yields the protein CASSLSRDSLHTPYEQYF.